The 21 T cell receptor beta chains listed next were all sequenced from one sample in a study of blood T cells in healthy people across ages. Primed by a sample-barcoded 5' primer and a J-beta primer mix, a second PCR proceeded for 7 to 11 cycles. MiXCR, applied by TCRdb to the 5' RACE reads, yields one record per CDR3 protein. Of 850,000 to 1,100,000 distinct CDR3 sequences listed, around two fifths are singletons. Sequenced input: blood. These receptors were collected from a man between 18 and 29 years old in good health.

This clonotype was recorded many times. The rearrangement uses TRBV5-5 and TRBJ2-1; D unclear. The CDR3 is 13 residues long. Germline V gene sequence: CDR1 SGHKS, CDR2 YYEKEE (reference sequence). Trimming removed 0 bases at V and 8 bases at J, with 9 bases between. CDR3 DNA: TGTGCCAGCAGCTTGGTGATCCGGGATGAGCAGTTCTTC. This codes for CASSLVIRDEQFF.

The rearrangement joins TRBV10-3 to TRBJ2-1; 8 nucleotides align to TRBD1. Trimming took 4 bases from V and 5 from J; bases not matched to a gene: 4. The CDR3 extends over 14 amino acids. The germline V gene encodes CDR1 ENHRY and CDR2 SYGVKD. The CDR3 here is CAISGAQGDNEQFF. The CDR3 DNA reads TGTGCCATCAGTGGAGCACAGGGGGACAATGAGCAGTTCTTC.

Remarks on this clonotype: The junction and the germline gene differ at one end; a read error may be behind it. CDR3 sequence (DNA): TGCGCCAGCAGCCAAAACTTACCGGGACAGGGGCAGAATGAGCTGTTCTTC. Translation gives CASSQNLPGQGQNELFF. V and J are TRBV4-3 and TRBJ2-1, with 10 nucleotides matching TRBD1. The CDR3 consists of 17 residues. The germline V gene has CDR1 LGHNA and CDR2 YSLEER.

The chain uses TRBV11-2 and TRBJ2-7; 13 nucleotides agree with TRBD2. CDR3 length: 18 amino acids. Germline V lookup: CDR1 SGHAT, CDR2 FQNNGV. V lost 4 bases and J lost 1; bases outside the gene matches: 10. In nucleotides, the CDR3 is TGTGCCAGCAGCTCCTTGACTAGCGGGGGGCCTTATTCCTACGAGCAGTACTTC. Translating gives CASSSLTSGGPYSYEQYF.

The chain employs TRBV12-3 or TRBV12-4 and TRBJ2-3; tentatively, D is TRBD2 (5 bases). The CDR3 length is 14 residues. V shed 6 bases and J shed 1 base, with 11 bases lying between them. Written as DNA, the CDR3 is TGTGCCAGCAGGGCCGGGGTCGGCACAGATACGCAGTATTTT. Its protein is CASRAGVGTDTQYF.

The chain employs TRBV7-2 and TRBJ2-3; D perhaps matches TRBD1 (6 bases). V lost 4 bases and J 2 bases, leaving 19 bases between the germline ends. The CDR3 runs to 17 residues. The germline V gene has CDR1 SGHTA and CDR2 FQGNSA. The CDR3 spells CASSSSRTDLLTDTQYF. As DNA, the CDR3 is TGTGCCAGCAGCTCCAGCCGGACAGACCTCCTCACAGATACGCAGTATTTT.

This clonotype was seen just once. This sequence may be a read error, since a much larger clone differs from it by one base. The V call is TRBV2, the J call TRBJ1-4, with D unresolved. The germline V and J ends were trimmed by 5 bases and 4 bases, with 8 bases remaining between them. From germline, CDR1 is SNHLY and CDR2 FYNNEI. The CDR3 extends over 13 amino acids. The CDR3 protein is CASSRQRNEKLFF. The DNA of the CDR3 is TGTGCCAGCAGTAGGCAGCGTAATGAAAAACTGTTTTTT.

This clonotype has only a few counts. The chain recombines TRBV10-3 with TRBJ2-3; D may be TRBD1 (5 bases). The CDR3 has 14 residues. Germline V gene data show CDR1 as ENHRY and CDR2 as SYGVKD. Trimming cost V 4 bases and J 6 bases, with 14 bases left between them. The CDR3, as DNA: TGTGCCATCAGTGGACAGAGCCTCGGCGATACGCAGTATTTT. Translating gives CAISGQSLGDTQYF.

V gene TRBV21-1 combines with J gene TRBJ2-1; TRBD2 reflects the table's D call only, with no check against the DNA. TRBV21-1 is a pseudogene locus. The CDR3 is made up of 16 amino acids. CDR3 residues: CASSKATSGGRYEQFF. The DNA for the CDR3 is TGTGCCAGCAGCAAAGCGACTAGCGGGGGGCGGTATGAGCAGTTCTTC.

This chain links TRBV6-2 or TRBV6-3 with TRBJ1-5, with 8 bases aligning to TRBD1. CDR1 is MNHEY and CDR2 is SVGEGT in the germline V gene. Trimming took 0 bases from V and 6 from J; bases not matched to a gene: 7. This CDR3 has 16 amino acids. The chain's CDR3 is CASSYSTTTGAQPQHF. CDR3 nucleotides: TGTGCCAGCAGTTACTCGACGACGACAGGGGCTCAGCCCCAGCATTTT.

The CDR3 nucleotides read TGTGCCAGCAGACCGAGACAGGCAACAGATACGCAGTATTTT. Protein sequence: CASRPRQATDTQYF. The chain has TRBV12-3 or TRBV12-4 and TRBJ2-3, with a tentative D call TRBD1 (6 bases). V was pared by 6 bases and J by 3 bases, with 13 bases between. This CDR3 comprises 14 residues.

The J gene is TRBJ1-5, the V gene TRBV20-1; no reliable D call. Trimming left V 3 bases short and J 0 bases short, with 12 bases between. This CDR3 spans 15 amino acids. The germline V gene has CDR1 DFQATT and CDR2 SNEGSKA (reference sequence). The CDR3 bases are TGCAGTGCTAGTTTCTCCGGCTATAGCAATCAGCCCCAGCATTTT. Translating it yields CSASFSGYSNQPQHF.

This clonotype showed up just once. The germline gene is not matched at one end of the junction; a read error may be the cause. The CDR3, as DNA: TGTGCCAGCAGCTTAGGTGGCTACGATGAGCAGTTCTTC. Amino acids: CASSLGGYDEQFF. The chain combines TRBV7-7 with TRBJ2-1; D is unclear. The CDR3 has 13 amino acids. The V gene's germline CDR1 is SSHAT and CDR2 FNYEAQ (reference sequence).

The chain is built from TRBV12-3 or TRBV12-4 and TRBJ2-3; 13 nucleotides line up with TRBD2. V was clipped by 6 bases and J by 4 bases; unmatched bases: 7. The CDR3 is 16 residues long. The CDR3 spells CASSQNGLAGADTQYF. In DNA form, the CDR3 reads TGTGCCAGCAGCCAGAACGGACTAGCGGGGGCAGATACGCAGTATTTT.

This clonotype was seen a few times. DNA for the CDR3: TGTGCCTCCAAAGGGGGGAAGACGCACGCTAACTATGGCTACACCTTC. Translation: CASKGGKTHANYGYTF. This chain uses TRBV7-8 with TRBJ1-2, with D possibly matching TRBD1 (6 bases). The V and J ends lost 11 bases and 0 bases respectively, with 22 bases between them. The CDR3 sequence is 16 residues long. Germline CDR1 reads SGHVS; CDR2 reads FQNEAQ.

The chain links TRBV7-2 to TRBJ1-1; 8 bases are a match to TRBD1. The CDR3 length is 14 residues. Trimming at V came to 5 bases and at J to 5 bases, leaving 7 bases not matched to a gene. CDR1 and CDR2 from the germline V gene are SGHTA and FQGNSA. The CDR3 sequence is CASSPLRGRTEAFF. The CDR3 DNA sequence: TGTGCCAGCAGCCCTCTCAGGGGGCGGACTGAAGCTTTCTTT.

This clonotype showed up just a few times. The chain joins TRBV20-1 to TRBJ2-4; D remains ambiguous. CDR3 length: 16 residues. V gave up 0 bases and J gave up 3 bases, with 15 bases separating them. Germline CDR1 is DFQATT and CDR2 is SNEGSKA (reference sequence). CDR3 residues: CSARDLRAPGKNIQYF. DNA for the CDR3: TGCAGTGCTAGAGATTTAAGAGCCCCTGGCAAAAACATTCAGTACTTC.

In its sample, this clonotype was seen many times. The chain couples TRBV4-1 to TRBJ1-6, with 7 bases fitting TRBD1. V shed 0 bases and J 9 bases; nucleotides not matched to a gene: 5. Per germline, CDR1 MGHRA and CDR2 YSYEKL. The CDR3 loop spans 15 amino acids. Written as DNA, the CDR3 is TGCGCCAGCAGCCAAGACGGACAGGTTGGTTCACCCCTCCACTTT. Translated: CASSQDGQVGSPLHF.

This clonotype was picked up a small number of times. This rearrangement joins TRBV12-3 or TRBV12-4 to TRBJ1-4; 8 bases align to TRBD1. V shed 6 bases, J shed 8 bases, and the junction held 8 bases outside the gene matches. This CDR3 has 14 amino acids. The CDR3 loop reads CASSRTGIGEKLFF. CDR3 sequence (DNA): TGTGCCAGCAGCCGGACAGGGATAGGAGAAAAACTGTTTTTT.

The V gene is TRBV30, the J gene TRBJ1-1, with unresolved D. Germline values: CDR1 GTSNPN, CDR2 SVGIG (reference sequence). Trimming took 5 bases from V and 11 from J, leaving 15 bases between them. This CDR3 region has 11 residues. The chain's CDR3 is CAWRLHTEAFF. CDR3 in DNA: TGTGCCTGGCGGTTGCATACCGAGGCTTTCTTT. Drawing the rest from reference TRBV30 and TRBJ1-1, the complete variable domain is SQTIHQWPATLVQPVGSPLSLECTVEGTSNPNLYWYRQAAGRGLQLLFYSVGIGQISSEVPQNLSASRPQDRQFILSSKKLLLSDSGFYLCAWRLHTEAFFGQGTRLTVV.

The chain combines TRBV20-1 with TRBJ2-1, with D possibly matching TRBD1 (5 bases). Germline V gives CDR1 DFQATT, CDR2 SNEGSKA (reference sequence). V lost 1 base, J lost 9 bases, and 10 bases lay in between. The CDR3 covers 12 residues. The CDR3: CSARGEGVEQFF. CDR3 DNA sequence: TGCAGTGCTAGAGGGGAAGGGGTTGAGCAGTTCTTC.